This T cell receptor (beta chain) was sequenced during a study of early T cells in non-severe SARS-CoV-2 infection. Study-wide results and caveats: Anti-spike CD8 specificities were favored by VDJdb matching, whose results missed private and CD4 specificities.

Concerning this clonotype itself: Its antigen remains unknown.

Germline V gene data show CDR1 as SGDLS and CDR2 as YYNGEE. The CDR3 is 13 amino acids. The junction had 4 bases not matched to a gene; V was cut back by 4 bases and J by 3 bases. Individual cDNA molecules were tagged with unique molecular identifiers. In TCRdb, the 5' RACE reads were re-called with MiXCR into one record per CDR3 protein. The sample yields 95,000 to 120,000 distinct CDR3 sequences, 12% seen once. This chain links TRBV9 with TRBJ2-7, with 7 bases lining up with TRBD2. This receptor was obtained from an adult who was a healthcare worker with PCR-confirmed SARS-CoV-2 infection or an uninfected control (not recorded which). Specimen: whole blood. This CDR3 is CASSPGGGYEQYF. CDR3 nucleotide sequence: TGTGCCAGCAGCCCTGGGGGGGGCTACGAGCAGTACTTC.